This T cell receptor (beta chain) was obtained from a study of blood T cell repertoires in COVID-19. Study background: COVID-19 samples collected from the United States, Italy and Spain covered acute and convalescent phases. The cDNA or gDNA used as material had been derived from T cells, B-cell-depleted T cells, or PBMCs.

V was shortened by 0 bases and J by 6 bases, with 6 bases between the two germline ends. The CDR3 is made up of 12 amino acids. Germline lookup yields CDR1 SGHNT and CDR2 YENEEA. Per the study methods: Reference gene primers were amplified, and this amplification served to estimate nucleated cell counts. The table came from immunoSEQ multiplex PCR; TCRdb's copy has only in-frame clones and leaves some out. That table is the source of V, J and clone size, and D and trimming were worked out from the DNA. The sample consists of some 130,000 clones, around nine tenths of them appearing once. V gene TRBV11-3 combines with J gene TRBJ2-7; possible D gene TRBD2, 5 bases. The specimen sequenced was peripheral blood. The receptor's source is a man between 60 and 75 years old with COVID-19, enrolled during active disease. CDR3 region: CASSLDEGEQYF. The CDR3, as DNA: TGTGCCAGCAGCTTAGATGAGGGCGAGCAGTACTTC.